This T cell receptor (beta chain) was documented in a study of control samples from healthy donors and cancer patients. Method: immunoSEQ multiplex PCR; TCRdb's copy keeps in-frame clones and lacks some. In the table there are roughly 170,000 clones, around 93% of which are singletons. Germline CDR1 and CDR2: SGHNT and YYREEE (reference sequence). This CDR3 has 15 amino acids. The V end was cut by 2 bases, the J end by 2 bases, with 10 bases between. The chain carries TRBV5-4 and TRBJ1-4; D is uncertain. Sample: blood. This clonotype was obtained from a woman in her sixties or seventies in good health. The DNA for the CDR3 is TGTGCCAGCAGCTTCGCCGCGGGTACTAATGAAAAACTGTTTTTT. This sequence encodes CASSFAAGTNEKLFF. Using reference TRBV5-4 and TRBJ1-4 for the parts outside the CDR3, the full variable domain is ETGVTQSPTHLIKTRGQQVTLRCSSQSGHNTVSWYQQALGQGPQFIFQYYREEENGRGNFPPRFSGLQFPNYSSELNVNALELDDSALYLCASSFAAGTNEKLFFGSGTQLSVL.